The 30 T cell receptor beta chains below all came from one sample that was sequenced in a study of cytomegalovirus exposure and HLA in healthy donors. The PCR made use of 60 Vbeta and 13 Jbeta primers. Some clones are missing from TCRdb's copy, which holds only in-frame ones; the method was immunoSEQ multiplex PCR. The sample consists of around 150,000 clones, roughly 80% of them appearing once. The material sequenced was PBMCs. These receptors were collected from a man between 18 and 29 years old in good health and CMV-seropositive.

There are a few counts of this clone. The chain employs TRBV5-1 and TRBJ2-5; 7 bases fit TRBD2. This CDR3 has 16 residues. V dropped 0 bases and J dropped 5; count of bases not matched to a gene: 10. Per the germline V gene, CDR1 is SGHRS and CDR2 is YFSETQ. CDR3 bases: TGCGCCAGCAGCTTGGCGGGGGGTTTCCCTAGGGAGACCCAGTACTTC. Its translation: CASSLAGGFPRETQYF.

This clone was found a few times. The gene calls are TRBV15 and TRBJ2-5; 10 nucleotides align to TRBD2. Germline lookup yields CDR1 LNHNV and CDR2 YYDKDF (reference sequence). The CDR3 is 15 residues long. With V trimmed by 7 bases and J by 5 bases, 10 bases remained unmatched. For the CDR3, the DNA is TGTGCCACCAAAATAGCGGGAGGTCTTGGGGAGACCCAGTACTTC. Protein sequence: CATKIAGGLGETQYF.

This clone was picked up a small number of times. The J gene is TRBJ1-1, the V gene TRBV10-3, with 10 bases lining up with TRBD1. CDR3 length: 14 amino acids. The ends lost 6 bases at V and 4 bases at J; junction bases unmatched: 5. Germline CDR1 reads ENHRY; CDR2 reads SYGVKD. CDR3 sequence: CAIRGTGAGTEAFF. The CDR3 DNA follows: TGTGCCATCAGGGGGACAGGGGCGGGCACTGAAGCTTTCTTT.

This clone was found a few times. The DNA of the CDR3 is TGTGCCACTACGAACAGGGAGGGGGGCGAGCAGTACTTC. Translating gives CATTNREGGEQYF. The chain carries TRBV19 and TRBJ2-7, with TRBD2 as a possible D gene (7 bases). CDR1 is LNHDA and CDR2 is SQIVND in the germline V gene (reference sequence). The CDR3 is made up of 13 amino acids. Trimming left V 10 bases short and J 6 bases short, with 19 bases between.

In DNA, the CDR3 is TGTGCCACCAGCAGATTAACAGGGTCCCACGAGCAGTACTTC. This translates into CATSRLTGSHEQYF. The chain recombines TRBV15 with TRBJ2-7; perhaps TRBD1 as D (6 bases). This CDR3 contains 14 residues. V was pared by 2 bases and J by 5 bases, with 13 bases between. CDR1 is LNHNV and CDR2 is YYDKDF in the germline V gene (reference sequence).

The gene calls are TRBV9 and TRBJ1-2, with 7 bases that match TRBD1. The CDR3 runs to 14 residues. The germline gives CDR1 SGDLS, CDR2 YYNGEE. J lost 7 bases, V lost 5 bases, and 11 bases had no gene match. The CDR3 loop is CASRDPGQLSGYTF. The CDR3 bases are TGTGCCAGCAGAGATCCGGGACAGCTGTCTGGCTACACCTTC.

The chain combines TRBV20-1 with TRBJ1-1; tentative D call: TRBD1 (5 bases). V lost 5 bases and J 8 bases, leaving 9 bases between the germline ends. The CDR3 consists of 10 residues. Per germline, CDR1 DFQATT and CDR2 SNEGSKA (reference sequence). The CDR3 sequence: CSAQRQEAFF. As DNA, the CDR3 is TGCAGTGCTCAGAGACAGGAAGCTTTCTTT.

The J gene is TRBJ2-2, the V gene TRBV27, with 12 bases that match TRBD1. The junction had 6 bases not matched to a gene; V was cut back by 7 bases and J by 6 bases. This CDR3 spans 15 amino acids. Germline CDR1 and CDR2: MNHEY and SMNVEV (reference sequence). The CDR3 DNA reads as TGTGCCAGCACGGGACAGGGGGCTCAAGCCGGGGAGCTGTTTTTT. Amino acid sequence: CASTGQGAQAGELFF.

The chain joins TRBV5-1 to TRBJ2-1; a weak D match, TRBD1 (5 bases). Between the trimmed V and J ends, which lost 0 bases and 2 bases, there was a span of 6 bases. CDR1 and CDR2 from the germline V gene are SGHRS and YFSETQ. The CDR3 length is 14 residues. Written as DNA, the CDR3 is TGCGCCAGCAGCTTGGGACAGACCTACAATGAGCAGTTCTTC. Protein: CASSLGQTYNEQFF.

The genes are TRBV2 and TRBJ2-1; D remains ambiguous. The CDR3 covers 15 residues. In germline, CDR1 is SNHLY, CDR2 FYNNEI. V lost 8 bases, J lost 1 base, and 15 bases lay in between. The CDR3 coding sequence is TGTGCCAGCTCGCTCGAGGTGGGTTCCTACAATGAGCAGTTCTTC. Protein product: CASSLEVGSYNEQFF.

The V gene is TRBV7-8, the J gene TRBJ1-2, with 7 bases lining up with TRBD1. The CDR3 runs to 16 residues. Losses at the gene ends were 1 base for V and 4 bases for J; bases not matched to a gene: 9. Germline CDR1 SGHVS, CDR2 FQNEAQ. CDR3 loop: CASSLDGQAQTYGYTF. CDR3 nucleotides: TGTGCCAGCAGCTTAGATGGACAGGCCCAAACCTATGGCTACACCTTC.

V gene TRBV2 combines with J gene TRBJ1-4, with 10 bases aligning to TRBD1. This CDR3 comprises 15 residues. From germline, CDR1 is SNHLY and CDR2 FYNNEI. The V segment lost 5 bases and the J segment 5 bases; nucleotides outside the gene matches: 5. CDR3 DNA sequence: TGTGCCAGCAGTAGGGAGACAGGGGGCAATGAAAAACTGTTTTTT. Its protein product is CASSRETGGNEKLFF. Full variable domain (missing parts from reference TRBV2 and TRBJ1-4): EPEVTQTPSHQVTQMGQEVILRCVPISNHLYFYWYRQILGQKVEFLVSFYNNEISEKSEIFDDQFSVERPDGSNFTLKIRSTKLEDSAMYFCASSRETGGNEKLFFGSGTQLSVL.

The rearrangement links TRBV28 to TRBJ2-7; a weak D match, TRBD2 (5 bases). This CDR3 spans 13 amino acids. The V end lost 1 base, the J end lost 6 bases, and 10 bases lay between the germline ends. CDR1 is MDHEN, CDR2 SYDVKM, per germline. The CDR3 bases are TGTGCCAGCAGTTTATCGGCTAGCCGCGAGCAGTACTTC. Its translation: CASSLSASREQYF.

In regard to this clone: One end of the junction is discordant with germline, which a read error may explain. In DNA, the CDR3 is TGCGCCAGCAGCTCCCCTGGGACTAGCGGGAGGGCCATGGTCTTC. Translation gives CASSSPGTSGRAMVF. The chain employs TRBV5-1 and TRBJ2-1; 16 positions agree with TRBD2. This CDR3 is 15 amino acids long. Germline CDR1 SGHRS, CDR2 YFSETQ. The entire variable domain, with the rest obtained from reference TRBV5-1 and TRBJ2-1, is as follows: KAGVTQTPRYLIKTRGQQVTLSCSPISGHRSVSWYQQTPGQGLQFLFEYFSETQRNKGNFPGRFSGRQFSNSRSEMNVSTLELGDSALYLCASSSPGTSGRAMVFGPGTRLTVL.

V gene TRBV14 combines with J gene TRBJ2-2; D unresolved. Per the germline V gene, CDR1 is SGHDN and CDR2 is FVKESK. V dropped 3 bases and J dropped 4 bases, with 9 bases sitting between them. The CDR3 has 14 amino acids. In nucleotides, the CDR3 is TGTGCCAGCAGCCACTTACACCCCACCGGGGAGCTGTTTTTT. This translates into CASSHLHPTGELFF.

The rearrangement joins TRBV4-1 to TRBJ1-1; unclear D gene. Trimming removed 0 bases from V and 1 base from J, with 6 bases in between. The CDR3 runs to 14 residues. Germline V lookup: CDR1 MGHRA, CDR2 YSYEKL. CDR3 protein: CASSQDWRNTEAFF. The CDR3 coding sequence is TGCGCCAGCAGCCAAGATTGGAGGAACACTGAAGCTTTCTTT.

V usage is TRBV18 and J usage is TRBJ2-7; D perhaps matches TRBD2 (6 bases). The CDR3 is made up of 14 amino acids. V was clipped by 2 bases and J by 2 bases, with 10 bases between them. CDR1 and CDR2 (germline): KGHSH, LQKENI. In DNA, the CDR3 is TGTGCCAGCTCACCAGGAGGGCACACCTACGAGCAGTACTTC. Translating it yields CASSPGGHTYEQYF.

This clone has just one count. The rearrangement joins TRBV6-5 to TRBJ2-1, with no clear D. Germline V CDR1 and CDR2: MNHEY, SVGAGI. V was pared by 0 bases and J by 0 bases, with 6 bases between. This CDR3 has 15 amino acids. The CDR3, as DNA: TGTGCCAGCAGTTACTCACTAAGCTCCTACAATGAGCAGTTCTTC. Translation: CASSYSLSSYNEQFF.

This clone has just one count. The rearrangement uses TRBV5-1 and TRBJ1-5; maybe TRBD1 (5 bases). Germline V gene data show CDR1 as SGHRS and CDR2 as YFSETQ. The CDR3 length is 15 residues. Trimming removed 3 bases at V and 5 bases at J, with 15 bases between. CDR3: CASSWGPGGDQPQHF. The CDR3 DNA is TGCGCCAGCAGCTGGGGACCGGGGGGGGATCAGCCCCAGCATTTT.

The V call is TRBV25-1, the J call TRBJ2-5; the match to TRBD2 covers 9 bases. Germline lookup yields CDR1 MGHDK and CDR2 SYGVNS. The CDR3 covers 16 residues. V was pared by 6 bases and J by 5 bases, with 13 bases of the junction left unmatched. The CDR3: CASSPVAGGLTETQYF. CDR3 nucleotide sequence: TGTGCCAGCAGCCCGGTCGCGGGAGGGCTGACGGAGACCCAGTACTTC.

The chain joins TRBV28 to TRBJ2-3, with 7 bases fitting TRBD2. CDR1 and CDR2 (germline): MDHEN, SYDVKM. The CDR3 sequence is 16 residues long. J gave up 0 bases and V 8 bases, and 11 bases lay outside the gene matches. The CDR3 is CASSHSGTPSTDTQYF. The DNA for the CDR3 is TGTGCCAGCTCCCACAGCGGGACGCCAAGCACAGATACGCAGTATTTT.

Remarks on this clone: Compared with germline, one end of the junction differs, possibly owing to a read error. V and J are TRBV29-1 and TRBJ1-1; 12 bases match TRBD1. Germline-derived CDR1 and CDR2 are SQVTM and ANQGSEA. The CDR3 is made up of 15 amino acids. The CDR3 loop is CRVEPGQGARTEAFF. CDR3 bases: TGCCGCGTAGAACCGGGACAGGGGGCGCGAACTGAAGCTTTCTTC.

The J gene is TRBJ2-7, the V gene TRBV2, with a possible D match to TRBD1 (6 bases). Germline V lookup: CDR1 SNHLY, CDR2 FYNNEI. V lost 4 bases and J 2 bases, leaving 15 bases between the germline ends. The CDR3 runs to 15 residues. CDR3 in amino acids: CASSATGTRTYEQYF. In DNA form, the CDR3 reads TGTGCCAGCAGTGCCACCGGGACACGTACCTACGAGCAGTACTTC.

The genes are TRBV7-8 and TRBJ2-1; TRBD2 matches 12 bases. V dropped 2 bases and J dropped 6; count of bases not matched to a gene: 2. Germline CDR1 and CDR2: SGHVS and FQNEAQ. The CDR3 runs 15 residues. The CDR3 DNA reads as TGTGCCAGCAGCTTATTGACTAGCGGGAGCAATGAGCAGTTCTTC. It translates to CASSLLTSGSNEQFF.

The rearrangement links TRBV5-5 to TRBJ1-4, with TRBD1 matching 8 bases. This CDR3 has 15 amino acids. Germline CDR1 SGHKS, CDR2 YYEKEE (reference sequence). The J segment lost 8 bases and the V segment lost 5 bases, leaving 11 bases of the junction unmatched. CDR3 sequence (DNA): TGTGCCAGCAGTCGTCGCAGGGGGCTAGGGGAAAAACTGTTTTTT. It translates to CASSRRRGLGEKLFF.

This clone came up once. The chain combines TRBV5-1 with TRBJ2-2; D is uncertain. The length of the CDR3 is 15 residues. The germline V and J ends were trimmed by 0 bases and 2 bases, with 8 bases remaining between them. Per the germline V gene, CDR1 is SGHRS and CDR2 is YFSETQ. CDR3 bases: TGCGCCAGCAGCTTGGCAACAAGTAACACCGGGGAGCTGTTTTTT. This gives the protein CASSLATSNTGELFF.

This chain joins TRBV5-4 and TRBJ2-1, with 7 bases matching TRBD2. Germline values: CDR1 SGHNT, CDR2 YYREEE (reference sequence). Trimming took 5 bases from V and 6 from J; bases not matched to a gene: 11. This CDR3 is built from 15 residues. The CDR3 loop is CASRQTSRTGNEQFF. CDR3 sequence (DNA): TGTGCCAGCAGGCAGACTAGCCGTACCGGCAATGAGCAGTTCTTC.

The chain carries TRBV6-1 and TRBJ2-5, with D possibly matching TRBD2 (6 bases). The DNA matches TRBJ2-7 better at its end, which makes the J call doubtful. Germline loops: CDR1 MNHNS, CDR2 SASEGT. The CDR3 is made up of 15 amino acids. CDR3 DNA: TGTGCCAGCAGTGAATCGGTGACTAGTAACTACGAGCAGTACTTC. This codes for CASSESVTSNYEQYF.

The chain joins TRBV27 to TRBJ2-3, with a tentative D call TRBD1 (6 bases). This CDR3 contains 17 residues. The V gene's germline CDR1 is MNHEY and CDR2 SMNVEV (reference sequence). V was clipped by 5 bases and J by 2 bases, with 20 bases between them. The chain's CDR3 is CASSRFPPGQTTDTQYF. CDR3 nucleotide sequence: TGTGCCAGCAGTCGTTTCCCTCCGGGACAAACCACAGATACGCAGTATTTT.

The J gene is TRBJ1-5, the V gene TRBV7-3, with 7 bases identical to TRBD1. CDR1 and CDR2 (germline): SGHTA, FQGTGA. The CDR3 totals 13 residues. The ends lost 0 bases at V and 15 bases at J; junction bases unmatched: 8. CDR3 DNA sequence: TGTGCCAGCAGCTTAACGGTCGGACAGGTGCGGCATTTT. This encodes CASSLTVGQVRHF.